This T cell receptor beta chain was profiled in a study of regulatory T cells in long-lasting Graves disease. Whole-study results and caveats: Comparison showed that persistent patients shared more public clonotypes (about 2,700) than new patients (approximately 870).

Both iRepertoire HTBI primers and Arm-PCR of CDR3 regions were used to build the TCR beta libraries. TCRdb re-analysed the multiplex PCR reads in MiXCR, keeping a single row per CDR3 protein. The table records roughly 410,000 distinct CDR3 sequences, about 15% of them present only once. This sample's time point: newly diagnosed GD, antithyroid drugs for less than 3 months. Preparation of the TCR library used RNA extracted from PBMCs. This CDR3 has 16 amino acids. Germline CDR1 is MNHNS and CDR2 is SASEGT. Trimming cost V 6 bases and J 5 bases; bases outside gene matches: 14. Ten or more counts support this clonotype. What it binds is not known. The sample was also linked to a second study, of T cells in Graves' hyperthyroidism and ophthalmopathy.

The sample consisted of peripheral blood mononuclear cells (PBMCs), taken at new diagnosis, from a patient treated with antithyroid drugs. The rearrangement links TRBV6-1 to TRBJ1-2, with 8 bases identical to TRBD1. This sequence originates from a woman aged 40 to 55 with Graves disease. The CDR3 region has the DNA TGTGCCAGCAGGGCAGGACAGGGAACCACAAAATATGGCTACACCTTC. It yields the protein CASRAGQGTTKYGYTF.